This T cell receptor (beta chain) originates from a study of response to subunit inactivated influenza vaccine. Points from the study as a whole: Every seasonal influenza vaccination brings in few new T cells, the authors suggested.

Each CDR3 protein is one row after TCRdb ran MiXCR on the RT-PCR reads. In the table there are 600,000 to 700,000 distinct CDR3 sequences, approximately 15% of which are singletons. CDR1 and CDR2 from the germline V gene are SGHAT and FQNNGV. Trimming pared 0 bases from V and 13 bases from J, leaving 7 bases between. The CDR3 is made up of 11 amino acids. Note on this clonotype: Its antigen is still unknown.

Source: PBMCs from blood, taken around 15 days before vaccination. The rearrangement uses TRBV11-2 and TRBJ2-4; D tentatively fits TRBD1 or TRBD2 (5 bases each). The TCR originated in a man aged 45-65 years who received an inactivated influenza vaccine. The DNA for the CDR3 is TGTGCCAGCAGCTTAGATCGGGACCAGTACTTC. It yields the protein CASSLDRDQYF.